This T cell receptor beta chain is from a study of shared clonotypes between healthy human individuals (dated by TCRdb to about 2020). For the wider study: The cohort included three men and two women between 18 and 49 years of age. For each donor, three plates each were used for CD4 naive and CD4 memory, two plates were used for CD8 naive, and one plate was used for CD8 memory. Between about 0.9 and 10 billion PBMCs per donor were obtained by leukapheresis. To estimate repertoire size and how much clonotypes are shared between individuals, the study performed deep sequencing of blood TCR repertoires from 4 to 6 healthy adults. Libraries were prepared and TCR repertoires were sequenced by different laboratories using diverse techniques, in order to increase sequencing depth and limit assay-specific biases. Findings and caveats that apply to the study as a whole: Sampling was restricted to blood, and TCR repertoires in tissue are likely to differ from TCR repertoires in blood. The small number of donors limited the genetic and exposure-history diversity represented. Even with the large sequencing depth, rarefaction of the sorted-subset datasets indicated that sequencing was incomplete. Pairwise subsampling led to the expectation that sequencing depth would affect the degree of clonotype sharing among donors. Clonotypes shared by all four sorted-subset donors showed higher generation probabilities than non-shared clonotypes. Larger estimated clonotype richness was generally found for naive subsets than for memory subsets. When several donors were compared, the shared fraction of clonotypes was around 5% for naive CD4, roughly 3.3% for naive CD8, more than 2% for memory CD4, and 0.3% to 0.5% for memory CD8.

Using the deep immunoSEQ assay, multiplex PCR amplified TCR CDR3 regions from genomic DNA. For each cell subset, the extracted genomic DNA was distributed evenly across all wells of several immunoSEQ 96-well plates, and each plate served as one replicate. For sorted subsets, each replicate PCR was loaded with 200 ng genomic DNA, equivalent to about 30,000 T cell genomes. Purified libraries were quantified with a Qubit 3.0 fluorometer, sized on a Bioanalyzer 2100, and re-quantified with the KAPA Library Quantification kit. Each immunoSEQ 96-well plate was sequenced on its own single-read 150-cycle Illumina NextSeq 550 flow cell. Per the authors' processing: Because only junctional sequences without quality scores were contained in the immunoSEQ output, filtering matching that applied to full-length reads could not be performed. Sequences were annotated with PyIR, a Python wrapper for IgBLAST v1.9, using IMGT germline references to assign V/J genes and CDR3. Any read was removed if the V/J assignment was weak (E-value above 1e-6), the CDR3 was missing, or the read contained stop codons, out-of-frame junctions, or ambiguous translated residues. A V3J clonotype was defined by an identical inferred V gene, J gene, and CDR3 amino acid sequence. Percentage overlap between repertoires was computed as shared unique clonotypes divided by the size of the smaller repertoire. Richness of each repertoire was evaluated using RTK rarefaction, the Chao1 estimator, and Recon v2.1 estimates of unobserved clonotypes. Generation probabilities were computed with OLGA for all TCRbeta clonotypes obtained by the gDNA method from a handful of donors. The table was pulled from immuneACCESS by TCRdb, which kept in-frame rearrangements only. Such tables lose some clones; where checked, under half of the loss comes from unresolved V genes, and the rest has no known cause. The V and J calls and the clone size are those of that table, but D and trimming were determined from the DNA. The sample table contains about 2 million clones; only one count was recorded for about 95% of them. The ten most abundant clones make up roughly 1% of the sample.

Sequences LGHNA (CDR1) and YSLEER (CDR2) are obtained from the germline V gene. From the cysteine through the phenylalanine, the CDR3 covers 18 amino acids. Here the CDR3 DNA is all that survives: 54 bases in frame from base 1. V is cut by 1 base and J by 1 base, and the space between the germline ends is 19 bases. CD8 naive samples were CD45RO-negative cells positively selected for CCR7, giving a CD45RA+CCR7+ population that excluded TemRA cells. The donors were healthy, HIV-negative adults who had no recently reported acute infections or vaccinations. Only Caucasian adults living in Nashville, Tennessee, USA were represented among the donors. Blood was obtained by leukapheresis, after which PBMCs were separated by Ficoll-Histopaque density gradient centrifugation and cryopreserved in liquid nitrogen vapor phase. Purity and quantity of every magnetically sorted T cell population were checked by analytical flow cytometry. Each sorted fraction had its genomic DNA isolated and then quantified by UV absorbance on a Nanodrop 2000c.

On this clone itself: Its antigen is not yet known. The sample holds no much larger clone one base away, and base qualities are not on file.

The sequenced sample was naive CD8+ T cells sorted from blood. Reading the label with the study, this specimen's cell subset or site is: CD45RA+CCR7+. The chain is made from TRBV4-3 and TRBJ1-1, with TRBD1 perhaps the D gene, on 6 matching bases. The TCR was taken from a man between 18 and 29 years old in good health. The nucleotide sequence reads TGCGCCAGCAGCCAAGTAGGACAGATCGAACCTCAGAACACTGAAGCTTTCTTT. It is translated as CASSQVGQIEPQNTEAFF.